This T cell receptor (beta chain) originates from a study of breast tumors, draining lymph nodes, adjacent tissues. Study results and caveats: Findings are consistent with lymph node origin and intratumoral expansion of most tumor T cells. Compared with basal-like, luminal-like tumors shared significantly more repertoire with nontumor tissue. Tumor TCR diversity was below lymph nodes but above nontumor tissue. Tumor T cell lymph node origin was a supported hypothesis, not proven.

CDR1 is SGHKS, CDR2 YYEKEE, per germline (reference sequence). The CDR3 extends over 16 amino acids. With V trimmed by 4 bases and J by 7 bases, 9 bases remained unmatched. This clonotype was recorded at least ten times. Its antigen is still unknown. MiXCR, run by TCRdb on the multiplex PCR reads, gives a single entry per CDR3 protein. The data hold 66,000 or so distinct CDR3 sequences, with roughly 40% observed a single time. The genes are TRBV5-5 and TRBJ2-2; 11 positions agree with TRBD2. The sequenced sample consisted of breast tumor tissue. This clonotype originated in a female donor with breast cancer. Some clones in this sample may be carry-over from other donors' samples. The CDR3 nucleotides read TGTGCCAGCAGCATCACTAGCGGGAGTTGGATCGGGGAGCTGTTTTTT. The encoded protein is CASSITSGSWIGELFF.